Only a few counts were recorded for the clone carrying this T cell receptor beta chain. V was clipped by 6 bases and J by 11 bases, with 13 bases between them. The CDR3 has 10 residues. Germline CDR1 reads SQVTM; CDR2 reads ANQGSEA. These data originate in a study of healthy donors' naive CD4 and CD8 T cells. TCR libraries were built from about 520 ng of total RNA by linear amplification. TCRdb reanalysed the reads using MiXCR and keeps one entry per CDR3 protein. In the table there are approximately 180,000 distinct CDR3 sequences, about 74% of which are singletons. The source material was naive CD4+ and CD8+ T cells sorted from blood, pooled from several donors. The TCR sequence derives from a pool of human donors in good health; the sample pools cells from several healthy donors. This chain links TRBV29-1 with TRBJ1-1, with D unresolved. CDR3 sequence: CSVDPCWAFF. CDR3 in DNA: TGCAGCGTAGATCCATGCTGGGCTTTCTTT.